The clone carrying this T cell receptor beta chain was observed a few times. Its target is unknown. CDR3 length: 14 residues. The V end lost 5 bases, the J end lost 0 bases, and 8 bases lay between the germline ends. Germline lookup yields CDR1 SGHTA and CDR2 FQGNSA. PCR employed 60 Vbeta and 13 Jbeta primers. In the authors' methods: A later analysis tallied 65 million to 85 million unique TCR beta chains, 9 million to 12 million of them shared. The data were produced by immunoSEQ multiplex PCR, yet TCRdb's version contains in-frame clones alone and is incomplete. Clone size and the V and J calls come from that table; the DNA yielded D and trimming. The data show more than 95,000 clones, approximately 78% seen once. The source of the sample is a study of cytomegalovirus exposure and HLA in healthy donors. Study results and caveats: Presence/absence analyses took donor sequencing depth as roughly uniform. As a later analysis showed, a missense DCLRE1C variant was linked to trimming of TCR beta V- and J-genes.

Source material: PBMCs. The TCR sequence derives from a woman aged 30 to 39 in good health and CMV-seronegative. The V and J genes are TRBV7-2 and TRBJ1-3; D call uncertain. CDR3 sequence: CASSQFYSGNTIYF. The CDR3 bases are TGTGCCAGCAGCCAATTCTACTCTGGAAACACCATATATTTT.